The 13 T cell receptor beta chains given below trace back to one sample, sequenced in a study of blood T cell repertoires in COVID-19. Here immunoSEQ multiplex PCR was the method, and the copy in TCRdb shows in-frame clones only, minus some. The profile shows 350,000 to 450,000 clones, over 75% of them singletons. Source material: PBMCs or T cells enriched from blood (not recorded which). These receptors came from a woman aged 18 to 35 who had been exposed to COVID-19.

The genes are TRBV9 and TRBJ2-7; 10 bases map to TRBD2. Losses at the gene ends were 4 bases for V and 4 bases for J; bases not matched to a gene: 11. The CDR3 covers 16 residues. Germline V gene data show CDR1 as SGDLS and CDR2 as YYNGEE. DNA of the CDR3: TGTGCCAGCAGCCCCCGGGGAACTAGCGGGAAGTACGAGCAGTACTTC. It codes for CASSPRGTSGKYEQYF.

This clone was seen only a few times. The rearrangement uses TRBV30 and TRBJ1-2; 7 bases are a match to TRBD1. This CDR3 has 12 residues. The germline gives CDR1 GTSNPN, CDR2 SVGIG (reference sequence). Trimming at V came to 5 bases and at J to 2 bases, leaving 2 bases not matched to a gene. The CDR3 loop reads CAWDRENYGYTF. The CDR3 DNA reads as TGTGCCTGGGACAGGGAAAACTATGGCTACACCTTC.

The CDR3 DNA sequence: TGTGCCAGTAGTATAGCGGGGAGCTCTGGGGCCAACGTCCTGACTTTC. This sequence encodes CASSIAGSSGANVLTF. The chain is built from TRBV19 and TRBJ2-6, with a tentative D call TRBD2 (5 bases). The V gene's germline CDR1 is LNHDA and CDR2 SQIVND (reference sequence). The CDR3 totals 16 residues. V lost 1 base, J lost 0 bases, and 7 bases lay in between.

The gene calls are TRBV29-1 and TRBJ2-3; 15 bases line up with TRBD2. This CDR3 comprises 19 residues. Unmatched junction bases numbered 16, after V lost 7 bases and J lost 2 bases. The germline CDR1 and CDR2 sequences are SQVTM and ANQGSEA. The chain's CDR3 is CSAFLAGTSGGSPTDTQYF. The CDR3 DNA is TGCAGCGCATTCTTGGCGGGGACTAGCGGGGGGTCCCCCACAGATACGCAGTATTTT.

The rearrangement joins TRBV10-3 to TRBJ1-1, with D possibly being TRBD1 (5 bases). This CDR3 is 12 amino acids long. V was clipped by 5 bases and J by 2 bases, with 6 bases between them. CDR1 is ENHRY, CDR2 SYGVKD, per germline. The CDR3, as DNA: TGTGCCATCAGTACAGGAAACACTGAAGCTTTCTTT. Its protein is CAISTGNTEAFF.

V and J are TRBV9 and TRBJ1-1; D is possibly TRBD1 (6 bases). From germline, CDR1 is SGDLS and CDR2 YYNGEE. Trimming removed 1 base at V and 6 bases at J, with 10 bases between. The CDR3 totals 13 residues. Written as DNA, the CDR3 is TGTGCCAGCAGCGTAATAACAGGGTCTGAAGCTTTCTTT. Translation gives CASSVITGSEAFF.

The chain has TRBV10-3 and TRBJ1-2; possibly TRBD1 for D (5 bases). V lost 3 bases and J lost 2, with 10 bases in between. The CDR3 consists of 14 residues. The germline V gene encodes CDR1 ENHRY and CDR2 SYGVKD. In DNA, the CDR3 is TGTGCCATCAGTGATAGACAGCAGAACTATGGCTACACCTTC. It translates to CAISDRQQNYGYTF.

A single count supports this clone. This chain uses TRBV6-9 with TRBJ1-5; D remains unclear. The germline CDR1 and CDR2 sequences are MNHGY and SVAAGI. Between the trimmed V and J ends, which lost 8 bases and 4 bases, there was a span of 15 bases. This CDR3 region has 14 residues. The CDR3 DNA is TGTGCCAGCGTAAGGTATAAGGAGAATCAGCCCCAGCATTTT. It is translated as CASVRYKENQPQHF.

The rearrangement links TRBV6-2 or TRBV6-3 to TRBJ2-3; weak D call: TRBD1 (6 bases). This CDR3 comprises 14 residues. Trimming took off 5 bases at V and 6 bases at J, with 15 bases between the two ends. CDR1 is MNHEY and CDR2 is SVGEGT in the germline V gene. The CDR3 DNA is TGTGCCAGCAGTCGCAGGGGTCCCCTGGATACGCAGTATTTT. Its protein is CASSRRGPLDTQYF.

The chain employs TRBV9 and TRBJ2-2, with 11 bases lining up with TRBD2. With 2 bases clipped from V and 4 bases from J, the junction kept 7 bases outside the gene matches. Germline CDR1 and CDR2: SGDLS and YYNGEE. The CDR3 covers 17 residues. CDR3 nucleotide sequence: TGTGCCAGCAGCGTGGGGCTAGCGGGAGGTGTCACCGGGGAGCTGTTTTTT. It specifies CASSVGLAGGVTGELFF.

This CDR3 reads CASSSVFNTGTSGSSETQYF. The CDR3 DNA sequence: TGCGCCAGCAGCTCTGTGTTCAATACCGGGACTAGCGGGAGTTCAGAGACCCAGTACTTC. The rearrangement uses TRBV5-1 and TRBJ2-5; 14 nucleotides align to TRBD2. Trimming took 3 bases from V and 4 from J; bases not matched to a gene: 17. Germline-derived CDR1 and CDR2 are SGHRS and YFSETQ. The CDR3 is 20 amino acids.

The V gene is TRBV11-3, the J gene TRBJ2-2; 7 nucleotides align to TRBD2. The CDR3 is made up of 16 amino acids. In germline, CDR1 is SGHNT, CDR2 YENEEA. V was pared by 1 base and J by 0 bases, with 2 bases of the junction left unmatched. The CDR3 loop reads CASSLGAGANTGELFF. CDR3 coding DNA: TGTGCCAGCAGCTTAGGTGCGGGGGCGAACACCGGGGAGCTGTTTTTT.

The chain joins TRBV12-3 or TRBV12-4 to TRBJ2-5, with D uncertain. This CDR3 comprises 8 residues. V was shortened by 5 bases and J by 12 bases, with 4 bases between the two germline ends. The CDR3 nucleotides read TGTGCCAGCAGTCCCGAGTACTTC. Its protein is CASSPEYF.